The entry below gives a single TCR beta chain sequence along with its context. Its antigen is not identified. The junction and the germline gene differ at one end; a read error may be behind it. Other DNA sequences in the same sample also yield this CDR3. The sample is drawn from a study of cytomegalovirus exposure and HLA in healthy donors. Study-wide results and caveats: HLA restriction was apparent for most CMV-associated TCR beta chains in a later analysis. One cluster of highly shared sequence variants probably arose as a sequencing artifact.

Primers for the PCR totalled 60 Vbeta and 13 Jbeta. Sequencing used immunoSEQ multiplex PCR; TCRdb keeps in-frame clones, though not all of them. The data hold approximately 130,000 clones, with more than 80% observed a single time. There are 14 residues in the CDR3. Germline CDR1 SGDLS, CDR2 YYNGEE. Sequenced sample: PBMCs. The receptor was derived from a man aged 40-50 years in good health and CMV-seronegative. This chain links TRBV9 with TRBJ2-2; the D gene is possibly TRBD2 (5 bases). The CDR3 is CASSVASGPGELFF. For the CDR3, the DNA is TGTGCCAGCAGCGTAGCTTCAGGTCCCGGGGAACTGTTTTTT. Full variable domain (rest looked up from reference TRBV9 and TRBJ2-2): DSGVTQTPKHLITATGQRVTLRCSPRSGDLSVYWYQQSLDQGLQFLIQYYNGEERAKGNILERFSAQQFPDLHSELNLSSLELGDSALYFCASSVASGPGELFFGEGSRLTVL.